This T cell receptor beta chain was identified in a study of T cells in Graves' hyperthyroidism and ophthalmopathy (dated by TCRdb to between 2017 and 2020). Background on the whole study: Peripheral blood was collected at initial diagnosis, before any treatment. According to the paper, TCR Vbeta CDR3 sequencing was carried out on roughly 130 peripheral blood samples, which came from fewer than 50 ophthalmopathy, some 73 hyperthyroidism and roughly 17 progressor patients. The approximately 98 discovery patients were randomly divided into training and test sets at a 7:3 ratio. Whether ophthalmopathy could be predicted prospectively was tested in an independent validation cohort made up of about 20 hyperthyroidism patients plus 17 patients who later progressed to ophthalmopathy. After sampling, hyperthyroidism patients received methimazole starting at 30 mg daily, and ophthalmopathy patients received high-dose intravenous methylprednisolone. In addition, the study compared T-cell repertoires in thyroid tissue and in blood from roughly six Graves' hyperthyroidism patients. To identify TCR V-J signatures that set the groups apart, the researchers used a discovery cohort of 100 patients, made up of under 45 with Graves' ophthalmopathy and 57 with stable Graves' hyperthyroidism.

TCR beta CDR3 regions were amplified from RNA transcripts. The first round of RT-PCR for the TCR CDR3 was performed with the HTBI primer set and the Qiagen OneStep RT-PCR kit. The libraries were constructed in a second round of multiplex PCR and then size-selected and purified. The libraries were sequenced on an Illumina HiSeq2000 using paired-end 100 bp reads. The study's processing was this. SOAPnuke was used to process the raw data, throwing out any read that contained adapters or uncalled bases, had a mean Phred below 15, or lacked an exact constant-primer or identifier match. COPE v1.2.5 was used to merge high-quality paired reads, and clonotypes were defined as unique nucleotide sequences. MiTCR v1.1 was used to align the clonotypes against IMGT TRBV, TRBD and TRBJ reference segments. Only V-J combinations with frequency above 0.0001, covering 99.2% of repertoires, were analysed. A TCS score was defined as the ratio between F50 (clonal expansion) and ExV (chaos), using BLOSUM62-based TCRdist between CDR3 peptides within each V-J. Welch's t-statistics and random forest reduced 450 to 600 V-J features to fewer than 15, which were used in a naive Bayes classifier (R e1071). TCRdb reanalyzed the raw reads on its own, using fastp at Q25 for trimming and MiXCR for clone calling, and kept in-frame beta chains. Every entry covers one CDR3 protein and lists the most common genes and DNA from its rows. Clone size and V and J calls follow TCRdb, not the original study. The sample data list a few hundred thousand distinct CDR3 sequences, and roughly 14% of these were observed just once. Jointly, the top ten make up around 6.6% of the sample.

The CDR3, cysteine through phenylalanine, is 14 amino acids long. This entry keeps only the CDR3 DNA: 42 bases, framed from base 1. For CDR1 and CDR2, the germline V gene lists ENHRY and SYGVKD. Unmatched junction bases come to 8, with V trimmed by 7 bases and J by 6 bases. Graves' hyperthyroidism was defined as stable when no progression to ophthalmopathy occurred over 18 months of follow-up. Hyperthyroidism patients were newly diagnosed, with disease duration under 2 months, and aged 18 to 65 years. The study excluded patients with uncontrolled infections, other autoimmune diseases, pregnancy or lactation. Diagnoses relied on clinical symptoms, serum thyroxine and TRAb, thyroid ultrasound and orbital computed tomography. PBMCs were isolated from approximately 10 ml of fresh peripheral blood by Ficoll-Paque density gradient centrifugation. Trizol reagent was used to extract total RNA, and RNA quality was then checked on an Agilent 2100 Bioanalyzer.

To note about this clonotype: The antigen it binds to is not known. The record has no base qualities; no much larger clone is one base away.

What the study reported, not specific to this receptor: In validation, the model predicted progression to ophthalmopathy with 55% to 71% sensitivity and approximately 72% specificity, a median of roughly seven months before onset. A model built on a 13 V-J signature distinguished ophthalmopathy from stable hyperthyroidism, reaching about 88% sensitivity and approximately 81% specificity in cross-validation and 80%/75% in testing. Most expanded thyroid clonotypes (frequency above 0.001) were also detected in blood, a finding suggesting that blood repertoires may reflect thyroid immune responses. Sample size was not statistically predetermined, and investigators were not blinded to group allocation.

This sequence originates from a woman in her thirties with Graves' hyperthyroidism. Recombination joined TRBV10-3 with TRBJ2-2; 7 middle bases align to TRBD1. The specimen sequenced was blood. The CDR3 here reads CAIKLSTGPGELFF. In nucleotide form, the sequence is TGTGCCATCAAATTATCGACAGGGCCCGGGGAGCTGTTTTTT.